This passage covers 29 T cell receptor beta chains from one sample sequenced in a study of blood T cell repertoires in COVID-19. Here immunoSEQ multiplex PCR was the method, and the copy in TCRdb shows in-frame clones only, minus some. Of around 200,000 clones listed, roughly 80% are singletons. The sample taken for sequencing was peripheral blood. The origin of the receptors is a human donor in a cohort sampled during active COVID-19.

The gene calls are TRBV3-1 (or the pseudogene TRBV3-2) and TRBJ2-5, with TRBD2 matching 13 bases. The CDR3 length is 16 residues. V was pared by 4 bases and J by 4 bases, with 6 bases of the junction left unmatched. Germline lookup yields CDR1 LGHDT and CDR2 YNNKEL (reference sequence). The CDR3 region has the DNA TGTGCCAGCAGCCTTCGGACTAGCGGGAGCCTAGAGACCCAGTACTTC. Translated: CASSLRTSGSLETQYF.

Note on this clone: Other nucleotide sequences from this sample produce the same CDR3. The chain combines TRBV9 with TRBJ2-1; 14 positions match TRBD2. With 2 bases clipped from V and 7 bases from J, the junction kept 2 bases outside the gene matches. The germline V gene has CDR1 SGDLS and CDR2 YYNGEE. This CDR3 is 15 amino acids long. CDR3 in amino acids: CASSVGTSGSNEQFF. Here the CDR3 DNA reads TGTGCCAGCAGCGTCGGGACTAGCGGGAGTAATGAGCAGTTCTTC. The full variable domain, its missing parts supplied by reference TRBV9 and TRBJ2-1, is DSGVTQTPKHLITATGQRVTLRCSPRSGDLSVYWYQQSLDQGLQFLIQYYNGEERAKGNILERFSAQQFPDLHSELNLSSLELGDSALYFCASSVGTSGSNEQFFGPGTRLTVL.

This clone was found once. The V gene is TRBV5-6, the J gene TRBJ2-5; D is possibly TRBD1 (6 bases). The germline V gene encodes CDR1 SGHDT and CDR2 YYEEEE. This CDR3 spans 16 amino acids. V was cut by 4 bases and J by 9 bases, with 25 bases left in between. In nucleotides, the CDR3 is TGTGCCAGCAGCATCAGGGGCATTCCCCTCTTGTCGGCCCAGTACTTC. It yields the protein CASSIRGIPLLSAQYF.

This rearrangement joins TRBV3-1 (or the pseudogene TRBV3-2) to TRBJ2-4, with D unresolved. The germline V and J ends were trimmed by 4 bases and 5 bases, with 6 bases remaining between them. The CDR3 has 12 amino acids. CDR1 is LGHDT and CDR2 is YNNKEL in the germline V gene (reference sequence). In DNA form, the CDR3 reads TGTGCCAGCAGCCCTTCAGAAAACATTCAGTACTTC. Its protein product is CASSPSENIQYF.

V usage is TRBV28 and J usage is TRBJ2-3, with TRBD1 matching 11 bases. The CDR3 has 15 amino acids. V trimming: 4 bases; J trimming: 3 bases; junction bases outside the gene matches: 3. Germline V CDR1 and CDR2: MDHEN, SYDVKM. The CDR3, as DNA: TGTGCCAGCAGTTCCGGGACAGGGGGGACAGATACGCAGTATTTT. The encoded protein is CASSSGTGGTDTQYF.

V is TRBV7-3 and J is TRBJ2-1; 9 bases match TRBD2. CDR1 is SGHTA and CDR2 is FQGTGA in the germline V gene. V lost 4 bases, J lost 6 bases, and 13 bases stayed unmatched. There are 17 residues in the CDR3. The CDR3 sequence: CASSSAGIGGRGNEQFF. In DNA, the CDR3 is TGTGCCAGCAGCTCCGCCGGGATCGGCGGGAGGGGCAATGAGCAGTTCTTC.

CDR3 DNA: TGTGCCAGCAGCTTAAAAAGGTCAACGACTAGCACAGATACGCAGTATTTT. Translated: CASSLKRSTTSTDTQYF. V and J are TRBV7-2 and TRBJ2-3; no definite D call. From germline, CDR1 is SGHTA and CDR2 FQGNSA. This CDR3 has 17 residues. Deletions cut 2 bases from V and 0 bases from J, with 15 bases between.

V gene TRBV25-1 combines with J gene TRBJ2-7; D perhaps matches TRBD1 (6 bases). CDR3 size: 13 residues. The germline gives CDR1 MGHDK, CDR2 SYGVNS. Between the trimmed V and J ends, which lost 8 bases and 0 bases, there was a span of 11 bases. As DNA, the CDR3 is TGTGCCAGCGGACGGACAGACTCCTACGAGCAGTACTTC. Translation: CASGRTDSYEQYF.

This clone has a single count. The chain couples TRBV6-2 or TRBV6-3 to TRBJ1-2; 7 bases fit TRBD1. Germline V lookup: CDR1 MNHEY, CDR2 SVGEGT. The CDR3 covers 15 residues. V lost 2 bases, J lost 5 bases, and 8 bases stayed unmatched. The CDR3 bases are TGTGCCAGCAGTTACGAGTTCCTACAGGGGTATGGCTACACCTTC. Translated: CASSYEFLQGYGYTF.

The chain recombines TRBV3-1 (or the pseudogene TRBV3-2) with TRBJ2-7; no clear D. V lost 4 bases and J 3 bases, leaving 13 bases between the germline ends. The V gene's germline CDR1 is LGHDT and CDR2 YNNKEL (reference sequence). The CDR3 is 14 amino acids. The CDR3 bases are TGTGCCAGCAGCCCTCAGGCCATTAACTACGAGCAGTACTTC. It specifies CASSPQAINYEQYF.

As DNA, the CDR3 is TGTGCCAGCAGCGCGATAGCGGGAGCTGGCGGGGAGCTGTTTTTT. This translates into CASSAIAGAGGELFF. The chain carries TRBV9 and TRBJ2-2; 9 nucleotides align to TRBD2. After removal of 3 bases from V and 7 bases from J, the junction contained 7 bases not matched to a gene. The CDR3 is 15 amino acids. Germline V gene lookup returns CDR1 SGDLS and CDR2 YYNGEE.

The CDR3 loop reads CASSPPHRGTDTQYF. The CDR3 region has the DNA TGTGCCAGCAGCCCGCCTCACAGGGGAACAGATACGCAGTATTTT. This chain uses TRBV5-6 with TRBJ2-3; 7 bases match TRBD1. V lost 4 bases, J lost 3 bases, and 8 bases stayed unmatched. Looked up from germline, CDR1 is SGHDT and CDR2 is YYEEEE. The CDR3 runs 15 residues. Full variable domain (remainder filled in from reference TRBV5-6 and TRBJ2-3): DAGVTQSPTHLIKTRGQQVTLRCSPKSGHDTVSWYQQALGQGPQFIFQYYEEEERQRGNFPDRFSGHQFPNYSSELNVNALLLGDSALYLCASSPPHRGTDTQYFGPGTRLTVL.

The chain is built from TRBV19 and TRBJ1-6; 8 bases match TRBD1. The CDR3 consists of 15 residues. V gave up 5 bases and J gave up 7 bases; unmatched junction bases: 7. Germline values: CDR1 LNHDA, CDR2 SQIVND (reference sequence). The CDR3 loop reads CASSALQGGNSPLHF. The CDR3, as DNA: TGTGCCAGTAGTGCTTTACAGGGGGGAAATTCACCCCTCCACTTT.

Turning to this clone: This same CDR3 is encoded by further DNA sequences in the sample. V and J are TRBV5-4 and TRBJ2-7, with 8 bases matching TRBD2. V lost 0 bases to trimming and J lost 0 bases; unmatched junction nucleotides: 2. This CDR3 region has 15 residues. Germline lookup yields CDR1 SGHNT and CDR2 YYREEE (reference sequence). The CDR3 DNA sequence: TGTGCCAGCAGCTTGGGGCTAGCGGGCTCCTACGAGCAGTACTTC. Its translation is CASSLGLAGSYEQYF.

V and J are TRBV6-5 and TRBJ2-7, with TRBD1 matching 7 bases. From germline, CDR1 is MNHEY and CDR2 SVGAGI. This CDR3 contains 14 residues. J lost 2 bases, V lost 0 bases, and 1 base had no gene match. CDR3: CASSYSGQTYEQYF. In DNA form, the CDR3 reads TGTGCCAGCAGTTACTCGGGACAGACCTACGAGCAGTACTTC.

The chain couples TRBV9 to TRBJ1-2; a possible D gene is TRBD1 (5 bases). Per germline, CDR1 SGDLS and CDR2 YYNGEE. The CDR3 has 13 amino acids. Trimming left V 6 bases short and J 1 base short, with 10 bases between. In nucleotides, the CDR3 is TGTGCCAGCACCCAGGGAGGTAACTATGGCTACACCTTC. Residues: CASTQGGNYGYTF. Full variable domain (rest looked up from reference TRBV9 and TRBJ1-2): DSGVTQTPKHLITATGQRVTLRCSPRSGDLSVYWYQQSLDQGLQFLIQYYNGEERAKGNILERFSAQQFPDLHSELNLSSLELGDSALYFCASTQGGNYGYTFGSGTRLTVV.

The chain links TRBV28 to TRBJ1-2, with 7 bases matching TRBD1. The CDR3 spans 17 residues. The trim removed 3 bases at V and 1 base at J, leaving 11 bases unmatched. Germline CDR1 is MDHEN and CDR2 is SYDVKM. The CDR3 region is CASSFMGQITYNYGYTF. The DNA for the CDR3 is TGTGCCAGCAGTTTTATGGGACAGATAACCTATAACTATGGCTACACCTTC.

The CDR3 spells CASSFSVAGDHYEQYF. The CDR3 nucleotides read TGTGCCAGCAGTTTTTCGGTAGCGGGAGATCACTACGAGCAGTACTTC. The chain has TRBV28 and TRBJ2-7, with 9 bases that match TRBD2. The CDR3 is 16 residues long. Germline-derived CDR1 and CDR2 are MDHEN and SYDVKM. Trimming removed 3 bases from V and 3 bases from J; junction bases left unmatched: 9.

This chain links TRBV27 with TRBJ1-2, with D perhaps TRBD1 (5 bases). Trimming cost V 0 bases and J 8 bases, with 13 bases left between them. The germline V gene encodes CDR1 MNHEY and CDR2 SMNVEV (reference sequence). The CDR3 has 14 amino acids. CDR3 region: CASSLSLGGDGYTF. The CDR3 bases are TGTGCCAGCAGTTTATCTCTGGGGGGGGACGGCTACACCTTC.

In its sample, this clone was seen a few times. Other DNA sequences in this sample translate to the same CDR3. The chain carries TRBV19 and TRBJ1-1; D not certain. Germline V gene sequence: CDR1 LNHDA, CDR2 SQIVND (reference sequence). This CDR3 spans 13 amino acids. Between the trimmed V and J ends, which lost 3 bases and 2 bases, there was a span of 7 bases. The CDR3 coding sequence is TGTGCCAGTAGTATCGGGGTCAACACTGAAGCTTTCTTT. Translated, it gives CASSIGVNTEAFF.

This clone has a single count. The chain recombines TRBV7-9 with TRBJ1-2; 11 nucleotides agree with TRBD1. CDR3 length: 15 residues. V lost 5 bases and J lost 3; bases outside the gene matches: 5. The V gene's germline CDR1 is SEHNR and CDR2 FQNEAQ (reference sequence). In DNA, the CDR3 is TGTGCCAGCAGCCCTGGGACAGGGGGGGACTATGGCTACACCTTC. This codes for CASSPGTGGDYGYTF.

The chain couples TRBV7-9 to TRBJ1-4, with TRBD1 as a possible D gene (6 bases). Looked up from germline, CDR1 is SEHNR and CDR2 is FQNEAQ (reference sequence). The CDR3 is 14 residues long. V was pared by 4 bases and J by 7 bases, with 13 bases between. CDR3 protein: CASSSNRVFEKLFF. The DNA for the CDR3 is TGTGCCAGCAGCTCAAACAGGGTTTTTGAAAAACTGTTTTTT.

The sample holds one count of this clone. In DNA, the CDR3 is TGTGCCAGCAGTTTATACGCGGGAGGGACCTACGAGCAGTACTTC. This encodes CASSLYAGGTYEQYF. The chain couples TRBV27 to TRBJ2-7, with 9 bases fitting TRBD2. This CDR3 is built from 15 residues. The germline V gene has CDR1 MNHEY and CDR2 SMNVEV (reference sequence). With V trimmed by 1 base and J by 2 bases, 3 bases remained unmatched.

CDR3 loop: CASSETVSYEQYF. The CDR3 bases are TGTGCCAGCAGTGAAACAGTCTCCTACGAGCAGTACTTC. The chain recombines TRBV12-3 or TRBV12-4 with TRBJ2-7; D gene ambiguous. This CDR3 has 13 residues. V lost 5 bases, J lost 0 bases, and 8 bases lay in between.

DNA of the CDR3: TGTGCCAGCAGCTTGCGGACAGGATGGGACACTGAAGCTTTCTTT. It specifies CASSLRTGWDTEAFF. The V and J genes are TRBV5-4 and TRBJ1-1; TRBD1 matches 7 bases. Trimming cost V 1 base and J 3 bases; bases outside gene matches: 6. CDR1 is SGHNT, CDR2 YYREEE, per germline (reference sequence). The CDR3 has 15 residues.

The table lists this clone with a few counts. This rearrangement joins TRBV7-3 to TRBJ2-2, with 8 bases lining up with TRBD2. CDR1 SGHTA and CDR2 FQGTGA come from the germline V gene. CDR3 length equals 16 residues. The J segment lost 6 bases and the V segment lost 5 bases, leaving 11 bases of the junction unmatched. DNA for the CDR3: TGTGCCAGCAGCCGTATAAGCGGGAGAGAGGCCGGGGAGCTGTTTTTT. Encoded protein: CASSRISGREAGELFF.

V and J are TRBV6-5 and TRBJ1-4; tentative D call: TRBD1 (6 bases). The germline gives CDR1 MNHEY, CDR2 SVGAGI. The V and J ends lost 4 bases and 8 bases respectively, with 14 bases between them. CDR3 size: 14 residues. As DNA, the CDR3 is TGTGCCAGCAGTTCGCCCGGGACACGAGAAAAACTGTTTTTT. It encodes CASSSPGTREKLFF.

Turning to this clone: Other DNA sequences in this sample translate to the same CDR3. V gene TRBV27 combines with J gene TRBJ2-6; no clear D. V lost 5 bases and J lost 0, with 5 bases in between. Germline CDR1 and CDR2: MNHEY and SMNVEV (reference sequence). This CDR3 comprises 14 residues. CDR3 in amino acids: CASSPYSGANVLTF. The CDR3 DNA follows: TGTGCCAGCAGTCCGTACTCTGGGGCCAACGTCCTGACTTTC.

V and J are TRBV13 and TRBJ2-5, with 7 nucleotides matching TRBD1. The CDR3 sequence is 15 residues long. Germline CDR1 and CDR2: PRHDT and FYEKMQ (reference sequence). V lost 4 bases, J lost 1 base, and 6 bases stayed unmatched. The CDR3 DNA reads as TGTGCCAGCAGCTCGGTAAGGGACAGCCAAGAGACCCAGTACTTC. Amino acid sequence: CASSSVRDSQETQYF.